This T cell receptor (beta chain) was identified during a study of T cell repertoires in cytomegalovirus infection. Turning to the study itself: Selection of CMV epitopes for the study included recently identified HLA-C-restricted and well-studied HLA-B-restricted ones. Both CMV infection and a matching HLA type were indicated by public TCR beta signatures.

A note on this clonotype: Antigen: not known. Given a much more abundant clone one base away, this may be a read error. As the CDR3 is not closed by the conserved phenylalanine or tryptophan, this likely results from a read error.

V was cut by 5 bases and J by 7 bases, with 17 bases left in between. The CDR3 contains 15 residues. The germline V gene has CDR1 SEHNR and CDR2 FQNEAQ (reference sequence). TCRdb fed the reads into MiXCR, producing one record per CDR3 protein. The data hold some 940,000 distinct CDR3 sequences, with about a third observed a single time. This receptor was identified in a human donor in good health (CMV status not recorded). Some clones in this sample may be carry-over from other donors' samples. The starting material was cultured CD8+ T cells from PBMCs, obtained from culture after CMV antigen stimulation. The chain links TRBV7-9 to TRBJ1-4; no definite D call. Written as DNA, the CDR3 is TGTGCCAGCAGCCTCCTCAGGAGCAGGCCTGAAAAACTGTTTTAT. Translation gives CASSLLRSRPEKLFY.